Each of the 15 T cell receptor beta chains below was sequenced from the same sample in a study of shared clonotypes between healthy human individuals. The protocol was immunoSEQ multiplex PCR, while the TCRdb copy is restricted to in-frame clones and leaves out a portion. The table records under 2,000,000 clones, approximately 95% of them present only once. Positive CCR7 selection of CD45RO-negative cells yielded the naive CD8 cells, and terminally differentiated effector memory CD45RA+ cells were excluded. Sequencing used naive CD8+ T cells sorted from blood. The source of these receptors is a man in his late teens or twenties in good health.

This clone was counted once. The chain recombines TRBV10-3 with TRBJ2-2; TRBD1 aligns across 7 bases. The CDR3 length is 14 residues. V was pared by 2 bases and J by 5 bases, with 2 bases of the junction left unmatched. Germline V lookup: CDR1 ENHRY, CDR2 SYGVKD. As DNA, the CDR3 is TGTGCCATCAGTGAGACAGGGGAAACCGGGGAGCTGTTTTTT. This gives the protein CAISETGETGELFF.

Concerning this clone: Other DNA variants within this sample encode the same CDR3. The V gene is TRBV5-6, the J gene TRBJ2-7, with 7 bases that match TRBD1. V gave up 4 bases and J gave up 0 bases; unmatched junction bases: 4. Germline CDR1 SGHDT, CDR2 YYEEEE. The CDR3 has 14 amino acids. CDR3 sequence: CASSLGTVSYEQYF. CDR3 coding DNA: TGTGCCAGCAGCCTAGGGACAGTCTCCTACGAGCAGTACTTC.

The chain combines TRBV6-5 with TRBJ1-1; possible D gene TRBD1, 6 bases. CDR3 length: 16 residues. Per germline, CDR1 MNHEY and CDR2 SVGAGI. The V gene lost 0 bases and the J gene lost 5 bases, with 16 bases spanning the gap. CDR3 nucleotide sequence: TGTGCCAGCAGTTACTCTGGGGGCGGGATAACGACTGAAGCTTTCTTT. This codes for CASSYSGGGITTEAFF.

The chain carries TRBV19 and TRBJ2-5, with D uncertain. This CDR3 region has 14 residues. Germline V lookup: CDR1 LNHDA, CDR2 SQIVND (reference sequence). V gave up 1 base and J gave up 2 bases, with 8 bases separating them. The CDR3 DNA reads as TGTGCCAGTAGTATAGTGGACGGACAAGAGACCCAGTACTTC. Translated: CASSIVDGQETQYF.

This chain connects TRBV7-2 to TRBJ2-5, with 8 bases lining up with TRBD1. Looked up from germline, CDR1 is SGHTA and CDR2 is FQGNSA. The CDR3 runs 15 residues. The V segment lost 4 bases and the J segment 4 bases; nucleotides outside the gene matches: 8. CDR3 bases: TGTGCCAGCAGCTCGGACAGGGAGAGACGAGAGACCCAGTACTTC. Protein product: CASSSDRERRETQYF.

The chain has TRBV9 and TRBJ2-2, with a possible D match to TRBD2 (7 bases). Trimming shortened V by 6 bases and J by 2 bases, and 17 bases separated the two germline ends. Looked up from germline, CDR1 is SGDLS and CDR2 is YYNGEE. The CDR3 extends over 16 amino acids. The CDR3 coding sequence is TGTGCCAGCACCCCGGGCGGGGGCCTTAACACCGGGGAGCTGTTTTTT. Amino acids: CASTPGGGLNTGELFF.

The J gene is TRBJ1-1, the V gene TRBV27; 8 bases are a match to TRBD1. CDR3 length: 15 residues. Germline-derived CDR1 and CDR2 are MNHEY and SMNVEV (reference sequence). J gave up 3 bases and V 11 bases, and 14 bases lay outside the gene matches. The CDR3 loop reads CAVQGAQLGDTEAFF. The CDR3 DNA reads TGTGCCGTCCAGGGGGCACAATTGGGGGACACTGAAGCTTTCTTT.

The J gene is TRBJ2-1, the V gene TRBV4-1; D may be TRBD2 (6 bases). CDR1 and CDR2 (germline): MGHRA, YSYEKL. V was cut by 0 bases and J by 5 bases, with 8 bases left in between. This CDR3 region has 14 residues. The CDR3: CASSQETGDNEQFF. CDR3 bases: TGCGCCAGCAGCCAAGAAACGGGAGACAATGAGCAGTTCTTC.

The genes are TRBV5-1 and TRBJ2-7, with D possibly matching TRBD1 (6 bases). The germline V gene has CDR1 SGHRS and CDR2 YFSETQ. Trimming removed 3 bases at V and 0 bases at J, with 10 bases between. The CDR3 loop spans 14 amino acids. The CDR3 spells CASSWAGASYEQYF. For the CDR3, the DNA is TGCGCCAGCAGCTGGGCAGGGGCCTCCTACGAGCAGTACTTC.

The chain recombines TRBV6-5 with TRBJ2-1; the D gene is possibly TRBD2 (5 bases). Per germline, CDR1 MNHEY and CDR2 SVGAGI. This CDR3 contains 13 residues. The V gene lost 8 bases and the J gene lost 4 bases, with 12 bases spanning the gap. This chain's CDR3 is CASSQAEYNEQFF. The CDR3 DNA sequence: TGTGCCAGCTCGCAAGCGGAATACAATGAGCAGTTCTTC.

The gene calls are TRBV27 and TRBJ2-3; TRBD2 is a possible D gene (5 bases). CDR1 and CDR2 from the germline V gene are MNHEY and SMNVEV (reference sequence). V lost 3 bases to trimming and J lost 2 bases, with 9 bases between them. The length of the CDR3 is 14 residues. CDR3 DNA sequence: TGTGCCAGCAGTTTCAGCGGAATCACAGATACGCAGTATTTT. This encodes CASSFSGITDTQYF.

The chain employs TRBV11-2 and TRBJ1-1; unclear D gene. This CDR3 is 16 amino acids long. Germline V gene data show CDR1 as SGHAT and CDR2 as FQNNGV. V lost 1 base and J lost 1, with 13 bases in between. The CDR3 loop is CASSLGRELRNTEAFF. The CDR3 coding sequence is TGTGCCAGCAGCTTAGGAAGGGAACTGAGGAACACTGAAGCTTTCTTT.

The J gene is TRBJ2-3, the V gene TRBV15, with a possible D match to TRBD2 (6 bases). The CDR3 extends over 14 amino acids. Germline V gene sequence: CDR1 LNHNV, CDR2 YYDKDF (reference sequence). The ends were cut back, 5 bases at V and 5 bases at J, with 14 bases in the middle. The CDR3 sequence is CATSPLGEVDTQYF. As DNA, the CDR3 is TGTGCCACCAGCCCTTTGGGGGAGGTAGATACGCAGTATTTT.

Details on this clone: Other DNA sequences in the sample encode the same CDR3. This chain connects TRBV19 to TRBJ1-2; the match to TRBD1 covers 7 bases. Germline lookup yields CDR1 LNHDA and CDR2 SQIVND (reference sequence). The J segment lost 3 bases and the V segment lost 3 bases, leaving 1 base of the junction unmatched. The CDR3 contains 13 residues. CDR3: CASSIQGDYGYTF. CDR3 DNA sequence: TGTGCCAGTAGTATTCAGGGGGACTATGGCTACACCTTC. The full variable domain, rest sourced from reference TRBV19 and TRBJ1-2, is DGGITQSPKYLFRKEGQNVTLSCEQNLNHDAMYWYRQDPGQGLRLIYYSQIVNDFQKGDIAEGYSVSREKKESFPLTVTSAQKNPTAFYLCASSIQGDYGYTFGSGTRLTVV.

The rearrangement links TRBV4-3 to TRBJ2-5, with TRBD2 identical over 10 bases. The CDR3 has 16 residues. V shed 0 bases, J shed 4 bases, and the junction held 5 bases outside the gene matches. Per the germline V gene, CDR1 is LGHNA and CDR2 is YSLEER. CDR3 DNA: TGCGCCAGCAGCCAAGATCTAGCGGGAGCGGGAGAGACCCAGTACTTC. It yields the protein CASSQDLAGAGETQYF.